This T cell receptor (beta chain) appears in the sequencing data of a study of cytomegalovirus exposure and HLA in healthy donors. Trimming took off 0 bases at V and 4 bases at J, with 13 bases between the two ends. CDR3 length: 16 amino acids. Germline V gene data show CDR1 as LGHNA and CDR2 as YSLEER. On this clone itself: Its antigen is unidentified.

Findings and limits, study-wide: In a later analysis, compared with equally common non-associated chains, HLA-associated beta chains were more expanded. Analyzed later, most CMV-associated TCR beta chains appeared HLA-restricted. The productive fraction for most TCR beta V segments was about 87% or about 30% in an earlier analysis.

The primer mix had 60 Vbeta and 13 Jbeta primers. Clones were read by immunoSEQ multiplex PCR, and TCRdb kept only the in-frame ones, dropping some. The table has some 100,000 clones, about 75% seen once. The sample consisted of PBMCs. The chain uses TRBV4-3 and TRBJ1-3, with D perhaps matching TRBD1 (6 bases). The TCR was taken from a woman under 30 in good health and CMV-seropositive. CDR3 DNA sequence: TGCGCCAGCAGCCAAGATTGGGGGGGCGCGGGAAACACCATATATTTT. It yields the protein CASSQDWGGAGNTIYF.